The 17 T cell receptor beta chains below were found in one sample sequenced in a study of blood T cell repertoires in COVID-19. Measured with immunoSEQ multiplex PCR; TCRdb has only the in-frame clones, and not every one. The top ten clones hold 20% to 30% of a sample with roughly 34,000 clones, 80% to 90% of them seen once. Sequencing was performed on peripheral blood. The receptor set was obtained from an elderly woman with active or convalescent COVID-19.

The chain has TRBV19 and TRBJ2-2; TRBD1 matches at 7 bases. The length of the CDR3 is 17 residues. Germline CDR1 and CDR2: LNHDA and SQIVND (reference sequence). V lost 8 bases and J lost 2; bases outside the gene matches: 14. DNA of the CDR3: TGTGCCAGTGAGGGGATGTCTACAGGGGACAACACCGGGGAGCTGTTTTTT. It is translated as CASEGMSTGDNTGELFF.

The CDR3 is CASSLSQGKLFF. The CDR3 DNA reads as TGCGCCAGCAGCTTGAGCCAGGGAAAACTGTTTTTT. The chain combines TRBV5-1 with TRBJ1-4; a weak D match, TRBD1 (5 bases). Germline CDR1 reads SGHRS; CDR2 reads YFSETQ. V was pared by 1 base and J by 10 bases, with 8 bases between. The CDR3 extends over 12 amino acids.

This clone was seen a handful of times. This chain connects TRBV21-1 to TRBJ2-2; the table names TRBD2, a call not compared with the DNA. TRBV21-1 is a pseudogene. This CDR3 has 15 amino acids. The CDR3 DNA follows: TGTGCCAGCAGGGCCGGGGCGGGGCCCACCGGGGAGCTGTTTTTT. Its protein is CASRAGAGPTGELFF.

V is TRBV19 and J is TRBJ1-1, with 7 bases lining up with TRBD1. The CDR3 runs to 15 residues. Germline lookup yields CDR1 LNHDA and CDR2 SQIVND (reference sequence). V gave up 6 bases and J gave up 2 bases; unmatched junction bases: 9. CDR3 region: CASSPGGTANTEAFF. The CDR3 nucleotides read TGTGCCAGTAGCCCCGGTGGGACAGCTAACACTGAAGCTTTCTTT. Full variable domain (outside the CDR3, taken from reference TRBV19 and TRBJ1-1): DGGITQSPKYLFRKEGQNVTLSCEQNLNHDAMYWYRQDPGQGLRLIYYSQIVNDFQKGDIAEGYSVSREKKESFPLTVTSAQKNPTAFYLCASSPGGTANTEAFFGQGTRLTVV.

This clone is deemed medium-sized. The J gene is TRBJ2-1, the V gene TRBV5-1; TRBD2 might be the D (5 bases). The CDR3 has 16 residues. The V end lost 0 bases, the J end lost 5 bases, and 15 bases lay between the germline ends. Germline CDR1 SGHRS, CDR2 YFSETQ. The CDR3 protein is CASSLAFGVFDNEQFF. The CDR3, as DNA: TGCGCCAGCAGCTTGGCCTTCGGGGTTTTCGACAATGAGCAGTTCTTC.

V gene TRBV19 combines with J gene TRBJ1-5; unclear D gene. Trimming took 3 bases from V and 3 from J, leaving 15 bases between them. CDR3 length: 16 amino acids. CDR1 LNHDA and CDR2 SQIVND come from the germline V gene (reference sequence). CDR3 sequence: CASSIFGRIPNQPQHF. The CDR3 nucleotides are TGTGCCAGTAGTATTTTTGGCAGAATCCCCAATCAGCCCCAGCATTTT.

This chain links TRBV9 with TRBJ1-1; a possible D gene is TRBD1 (5 bases). The CDR3 loop spans 11 amino acids. V was trimmed by 6 bases and J by 4 bases, leaving 7 bases between them. Germline CDR1 is SGDLS and CDR2 is YYNGEE. CDR3 sequence: CASIRVTEAFF. Written as DNA, the CDR3 is TGTGCCAGCATCAGGGTCACTGAAGCTTTCTTT. The whole variable domain, remainder taken from reference TRBV9 and TRBJ1-1, is DSGVTQTPKHLITATGQRVTLRCSPRSGDLSVYWYQQSLDQGLQFLIQYYNGEERAKGNILERFSAQQFPDLHSELNLSSLELGDSALYFCASIRVTEAFFGQGTRLTVV.

This clone has a single count. The rearrangement uses TRBV5-5 and TRBJ2-2; D might be TRBD2 (5 bases). This CDR3 is built from 14 residues. Deletions cut 4 bases from V and 3 bases from J, with 10 bases between. CDR1 is SGHKS, CDR2 YYEKEE, per germline (reference sequence). The DNA of the CDR3 is TGTGCCAGCAGCCTTAGCGTGTACACCGGGGAGCTGTTTTTT. Translation: CASSLSVYTGELFF.

The CDR3 DNA reads as TGTGCCAGCAGCCTCAAGACAGCTTCCACAGATACGCAGTATTTT. Translated: CASSLKTASTDTQYF. The chain recombines TRBV5-4 with TRBJ2-3, with TRBD1 as a possible D gene (5 bases). The CDR3 totals 15 residues. Per the germline V gene, CDR1 is SGHNT and CDR2 is YYREEE (reference sequence). V dropped 4 bases and J dropped 2 bases, with 14 bases sitting between them.

The chain couples TRBV2 to TRBJ2-7, with a tentative D call TRBD1 (6 bases). Looked up from germline, CDR1 is SNHLY and CDR2 is FYNNEI. V was trimmed by 6 bases and J by 12 bases, leaving 18 bases between them. There are 12 residues in the CDR3. In DNA, the CDR3 is TGTGCCAGCAGAGCCCAGGACAGCGCGCTGTACTTC. The encoded protein is CASRAQDSALYF.

The chain carries TRBV5-4 and TRBJ2-1; TRBD2 aligns across 8 bases. The J segment lost 9 bases and the V segment lost 3 bases, leaving 17 bases of the junction unmatched. The CDR3 extends over 17 amino acids. Germline-derived CDR1 and CDR2 are SGHNT and YYREEE (reference sequence). CDR3 in amino acids: CASSSLKGLVGSGEQFF. As DNA, the CDR3 is TGTGCCAGCAGCTCCTTAAAGGGACTAGTTGGCTCCGGTGAGCAGTTCTTC.

The rearrangement links TRBV21-1 to TRBJ2-7; the DNA was not used to check the table's D call, TRBD2. TRBV21-1 corresponds to a pseudogene. The CDR3 loop spans 15 amino acids. The CDR3 coding sequence is TGTGCCAGCAGCGGTGACACACGGGACTTCGGCGAGCAGTACTTC. Translation: CASSGDTRDFGEQYF.

In regard to this clone: Other DNA sequences in the sample encode the same CDR3. The rearrangement uses TRBV6-5 and TRBJ2-7; tentative D call: TRBD2 (6 bases). The CDR3 is made up of 13 amino acids. The germline V gene encodes CDR1 MNHEY and CDR2 SVGAGI. The ends were cut back, 5 bases at V and 2 bases at J, with 10 bases in the middle. The CDR3 DNA follows: TGTGCCAGCAGTCCTCCGGGAGCCTACGAGCAGTACTTC. Its protein product is CASSPPGAYEQYF.

The chain is built from TRBV30 and TRBJ2-2; 11 bases agree with TRBD1. Per germline, CDR1 GTSNPN and CDR2 SVGIG (reference sequence). This CDR3 has 15 residues. V gave up 0 bases and J gave up 6 bases; unmatched junction bases: 3. This CDR3 is CAWSVWDRGAGELFF. CDR3 nucleotides: TGTGCCTGGAGTGTATGGGACAGGGGGGCCGGGGAGCTGTTTTTT.

The J gene is TRBJ1-2, the V gene TRBV6-5, with 8 bases that match TRBD1. Germline CDR1 MNHEY, CDR2 SVGAGI. This CDR3 has 13 residues. Trimming removed 6 bases from V and 8 bases from J; junction bases left unmatched: 8. The CDR3 sequence: CASRSGTGLGYTF. CDR3 DNA sequence: TGTGCCAGCAGGTCCGGGACAGGCTTAGGCTACACCTTC.

The genes are TRBV6-5 and TRBJ1-2; 11 nucleotides match TRBD1. CDR1 is MNHEY, CDR2 SVGAGI, per germline. V was clipped by 6 bases and J by 4 bases; unmatched bases: 4. The CDR3 has 14 residues. CDR3 residues: CASSRTGGAYGYTF. As DNA, the CDR3 is TGTGCCAGCAGCCGGACAGGGGGCGCCTATGGCTACACCTTC.

Only one count was recorded for this clone. This chain uses TRBV6-5 with TRBJ2-7, with a tentative D call TRBD2 (6 bases). CDR1 is MNHEY, CDR2 SVGAGI, per germline. The CDR3 extends over 13 amino acids. V dropped 8 bases and J dropped 0 bases, with 11 bases sitting between them. The CDR3 DNA reads as TGTGCCAGCGGATCCGGGAGCTCCTACGAGCAGTACTTC. It specifies CASGSGSSYEQYF.